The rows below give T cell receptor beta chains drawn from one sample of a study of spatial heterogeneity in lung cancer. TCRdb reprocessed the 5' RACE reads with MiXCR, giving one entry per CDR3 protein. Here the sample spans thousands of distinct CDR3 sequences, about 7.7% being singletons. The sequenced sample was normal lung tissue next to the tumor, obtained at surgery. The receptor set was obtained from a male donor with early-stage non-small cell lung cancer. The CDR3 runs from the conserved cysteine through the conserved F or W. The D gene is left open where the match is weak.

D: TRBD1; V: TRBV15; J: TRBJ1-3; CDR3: CATSARGRDSSGNTIYF
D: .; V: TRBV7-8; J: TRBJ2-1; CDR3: CASSLAALSYNEQFF
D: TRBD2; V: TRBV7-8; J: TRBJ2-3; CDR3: CASSQLAGGTDTQYF
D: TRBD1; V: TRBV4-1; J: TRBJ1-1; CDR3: CASSQAHRGRTEAFF
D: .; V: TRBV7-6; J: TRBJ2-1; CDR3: CASSSSGTASSYNEQFF
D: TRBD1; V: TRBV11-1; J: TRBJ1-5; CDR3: CVSSHTQGALSNQPQHF
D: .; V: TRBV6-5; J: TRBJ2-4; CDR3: CASSYSSGPLAKNIQYF
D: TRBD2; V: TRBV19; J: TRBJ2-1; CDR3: CASKSGVEQFF
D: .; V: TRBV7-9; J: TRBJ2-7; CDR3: CASIGEYEQYF
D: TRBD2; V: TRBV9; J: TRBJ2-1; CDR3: CASSVDTGGPTNEQFF
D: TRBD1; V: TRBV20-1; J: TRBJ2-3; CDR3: CSALDRGSTDTQYF
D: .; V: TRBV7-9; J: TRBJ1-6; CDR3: CASSPMGSSPLHF
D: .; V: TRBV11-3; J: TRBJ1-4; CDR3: CASSLGAGKFWEKLFF
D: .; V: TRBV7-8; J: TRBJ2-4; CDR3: CASSPLENGGIQYF
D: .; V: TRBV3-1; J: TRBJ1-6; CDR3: CASSQGQNNSPLHF
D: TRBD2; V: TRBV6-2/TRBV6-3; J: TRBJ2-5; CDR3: CASRPTTRGGETQYF
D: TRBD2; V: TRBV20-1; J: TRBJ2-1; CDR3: CSARDPGGSYNEQFF
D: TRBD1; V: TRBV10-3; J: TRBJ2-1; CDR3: CAISESGAGGLGYNEQFF
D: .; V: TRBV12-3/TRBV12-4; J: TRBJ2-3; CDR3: CASGQSQGTDTQYF
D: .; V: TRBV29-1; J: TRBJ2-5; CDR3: CSGETEWRETQYF
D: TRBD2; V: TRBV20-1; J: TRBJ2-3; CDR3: CSARASGSTDTQYF
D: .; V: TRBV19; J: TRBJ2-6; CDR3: CASSIAASGANVLTF
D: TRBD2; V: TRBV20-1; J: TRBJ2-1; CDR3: CSARGVGLAGPYNEQFF
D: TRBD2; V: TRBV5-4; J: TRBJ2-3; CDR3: CASSGGTSGESTDTQYF
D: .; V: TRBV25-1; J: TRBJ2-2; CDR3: CASSRPVNLGTGELFF
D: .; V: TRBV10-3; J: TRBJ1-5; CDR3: CAISGGGAYQPQHF
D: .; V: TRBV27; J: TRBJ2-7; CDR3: CASSSPRDTKYEQYF
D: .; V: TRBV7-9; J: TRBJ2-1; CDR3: CASSLGVEQFF
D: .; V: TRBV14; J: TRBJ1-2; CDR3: CASSQDLRPGGYTF
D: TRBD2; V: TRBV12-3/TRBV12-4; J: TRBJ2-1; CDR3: CASRASGPRYNEQFF
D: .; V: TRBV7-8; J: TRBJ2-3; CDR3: CASSLGPSTGDTQYF
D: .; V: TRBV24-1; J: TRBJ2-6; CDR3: CATSGRQSSGANVLTF
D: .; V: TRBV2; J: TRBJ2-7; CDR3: CASTKEGLYEQYF
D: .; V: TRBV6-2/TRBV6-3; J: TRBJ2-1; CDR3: CASSYWRDNNEQFF
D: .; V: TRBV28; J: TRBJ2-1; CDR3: CASTTTPGLPYNEQFF
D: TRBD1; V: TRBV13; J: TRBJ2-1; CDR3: CASSLGGTGFEQFF
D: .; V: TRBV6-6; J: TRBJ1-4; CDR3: CASSYDGRGEKLFF
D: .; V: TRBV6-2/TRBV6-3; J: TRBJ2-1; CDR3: CASSLESTSPYNEQFF
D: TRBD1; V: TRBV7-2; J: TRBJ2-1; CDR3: CASSPLGGTGVYNEQFF
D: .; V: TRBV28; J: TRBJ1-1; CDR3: CASSLYGAMNTEAFF
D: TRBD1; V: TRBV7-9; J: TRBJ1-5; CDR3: CASSSTGGSQPQHF
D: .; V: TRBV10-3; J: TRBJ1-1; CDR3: CAISESAPMNTEAFF
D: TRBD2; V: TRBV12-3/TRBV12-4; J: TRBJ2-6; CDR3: CASKGLAGISGANVLTF
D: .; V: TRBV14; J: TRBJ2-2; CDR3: CASSQVRTGELFF
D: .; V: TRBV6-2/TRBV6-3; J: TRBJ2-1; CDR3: CASRDTREQFF
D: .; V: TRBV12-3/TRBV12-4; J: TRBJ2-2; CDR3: CASSFRINGELFF
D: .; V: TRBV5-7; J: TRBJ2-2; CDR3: CASSPRDILNTGELFF
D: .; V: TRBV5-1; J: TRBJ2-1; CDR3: CASRGADWGNEQFF
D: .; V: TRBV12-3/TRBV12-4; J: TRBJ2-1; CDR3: CASRAGGHEQFF